Listed here is a single T cell receptor (beta chain). Using immunoSEQ multiplex PCR, the repertoire was profiled, and TCRdb retains in-frame clones only, with some absent. The data show about 230,000 clones, around 90% seen once. Germline loops: CDR1 SGDLS, CDR2 YYNGEE. CDR3 length: 14 residues. J gave up 1 base and V 3 bases, and 4 bases lay outside the gene matches. Participants were aged about 18 to 89 years from approximately 23 US areas. Categorization into cohorts depended on clinical history that participants reported. Resolution of symptoms, clearance, or two negative PCRs was present in recovered Cohort 3 donors. These data belong to a study of blood T cell repertoires in COVID-19.

The clonotype originates from a young man who had recovered from COVID-19. The sample taken for sequencing was PBMCs or T cells enriched from blood (not recorded which). The chain couples TRBV9 to TRBJ2-7; 7 positions agree with TRBD1. The CDR3 nucleotides read TGTGCCAGCAGCGGGGACAGTATGTCCTACGAGCAGTACTTC. Its protein product is CASSGDSMSYEQYF. The full variable domain, rest sourced from reference TRBV9 and TRBJ2-7, is DSGVTQTPKHLITATGQRVTLRCSPRSGDLSVYWYQQSLDQGLQFLIQYYNGEERAKGNILERFSAQQFPDLHSELNLSSLELGDSALYFCASSGDSMSYEQYFGPGTRLTVT.